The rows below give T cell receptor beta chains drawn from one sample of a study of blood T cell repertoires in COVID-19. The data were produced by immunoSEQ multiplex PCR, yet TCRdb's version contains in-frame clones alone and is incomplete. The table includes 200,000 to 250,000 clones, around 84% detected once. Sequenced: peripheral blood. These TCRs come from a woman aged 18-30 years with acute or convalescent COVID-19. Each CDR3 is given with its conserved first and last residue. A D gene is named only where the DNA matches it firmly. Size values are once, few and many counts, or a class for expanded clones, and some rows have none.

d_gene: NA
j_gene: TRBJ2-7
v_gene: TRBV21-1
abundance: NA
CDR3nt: TGTGCCAGGCCTCTCGGACAGCTGAGCTCCTACGAGCAGTACTTC
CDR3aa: CARPLGQLSSYEQYF

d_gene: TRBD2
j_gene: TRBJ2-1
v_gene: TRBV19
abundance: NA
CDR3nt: TGTGCCAGGAAAGAGCGGGAGGGGTGCTCCTACAATGAGCAGTTCTTC
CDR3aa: CARKEREGCSYNEQFF

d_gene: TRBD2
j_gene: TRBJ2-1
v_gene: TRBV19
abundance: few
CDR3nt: TGTGCCAGTAGCTGGGGGGGAGTTGGGTACAATGAGCAGTTCTTC
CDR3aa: CASSWGGVGYNEQFF

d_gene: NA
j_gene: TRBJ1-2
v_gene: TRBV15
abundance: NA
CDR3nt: TGTGCCACCAGCAGAGGCGAGGGCTATGGCTACACCTTC
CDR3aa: CATSRGEGYGYTF

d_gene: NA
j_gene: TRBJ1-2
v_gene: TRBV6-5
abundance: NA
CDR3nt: TGTGCCAGCAGTTACCGGCGGGGGTCAGGCTACACCTTC
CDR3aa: CASSYRRGSGYTF

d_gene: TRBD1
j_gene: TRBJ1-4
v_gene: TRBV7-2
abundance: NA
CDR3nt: TGTGCCAGCAGCCAAAACCCGGCAGGGGGTTTTGAAAAACTGTTTTTT
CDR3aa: CASSQNPAGGFEKLFF

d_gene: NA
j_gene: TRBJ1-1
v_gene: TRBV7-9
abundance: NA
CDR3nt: TGTGCCAGCAGCTTTCCGCGCAGCGGCACTGAAGCTTTCTTT
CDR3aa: CASSFPRSGTEAFF

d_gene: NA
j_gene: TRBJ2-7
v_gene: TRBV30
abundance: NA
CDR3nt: TGTGCCTGGAGTGTGTTCGGACAGTCCTACGAGCAGTACTTC
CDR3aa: CAWSVFGQSYEQYF

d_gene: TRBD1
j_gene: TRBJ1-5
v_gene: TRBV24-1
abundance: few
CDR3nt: TGTGCCACCAGTGAGGCCGGGACAGGGGGGTGGCAGCCCCAGCATTTT
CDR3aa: CATSEAGTGGWQPQHF

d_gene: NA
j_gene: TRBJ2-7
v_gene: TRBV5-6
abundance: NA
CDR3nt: TGTGCCAGCAGCCCGGGGGTTGGGCGCGAGCAGTACTTC
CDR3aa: CASSPGVGREQYF

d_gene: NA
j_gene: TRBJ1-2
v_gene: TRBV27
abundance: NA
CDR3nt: TGTGCCAGCAGTTTAGTGTCTGGGGCCCGATATGGCTACACCTTC
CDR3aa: CASSLVSGARYGYTF

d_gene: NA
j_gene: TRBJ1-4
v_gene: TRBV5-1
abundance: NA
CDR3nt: TGCGCCAGCAGCTTTGGACAAGTCGAGAACGAACTGTTTTTT
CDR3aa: CASSFGQVENELFF

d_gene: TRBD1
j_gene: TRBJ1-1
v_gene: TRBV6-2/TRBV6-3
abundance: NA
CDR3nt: TGTGCCAGCAGTTACTCAGTAGGGGGCGAGTCCACTGAAGCTTTCTTT
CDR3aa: CASSYSVGGESTEAFF

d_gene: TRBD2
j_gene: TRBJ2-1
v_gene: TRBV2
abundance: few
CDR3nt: TGTGCCAGCAGTGAAAGGTGGGGGACTAGCGGGAGTGCCCGCTCCTACAATGAGCAGTTCTTC
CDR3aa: CASSERWGTSGSARSYNEQFF

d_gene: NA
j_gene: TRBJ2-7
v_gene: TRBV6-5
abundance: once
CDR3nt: TGTGCCAGCAGGCTACAGGGCAATGGGGCTTACGAGCAGTACTTC
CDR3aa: CASRLQGNGAYEQYF

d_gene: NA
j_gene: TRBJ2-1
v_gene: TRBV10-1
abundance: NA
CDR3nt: TGCGCCACCGATTGTTCTGAGGTCATCCATCAAGGCAATGAGCAGTTCTTC
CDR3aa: CATDCSEVIHQGNEQFF